Reported below is one TCR beta chain. The antigen remains unidentified. Sequencing was at deep level. Profiling relied on immunoSEQ multiplex PCR, and the TCRdb table lists in-frame clones only, not all of them. This table holds approximately 350,000 clones, approximately 96% found once. The source of the sample is a study of shared clonotypes between healthy human individuals. CDR1 is SGHNT and CDR2 is YYREEE in the germline V gene (reference sequence). The CDR3 contains 15 residues. V lost 2 bases, J lost 5 bases, and 15 bases lay in between. Study-level points and caveats: Sample collection involved blood only; tissue repertoires are likely different.

This TCR came from a man in his thirties or forties in good health. The chain couples TRBV5-4 to TRBJ2-3; D may correspond to TRBD1 or TRBD2 (6 bases each). The specimen sequenced was memory CD8+ T cells sorted from blood. Stated subset: CD45RO+ cells pooled with CCR7-negative TemRA cells. DNA of the CDR3: TGTGCCAGCAGCTTAAGGCCGGGGGCCCGAGATACGCAGTATTTT. Translation gives CASSLRPGARDTQYF.